These T cell receptor beta chains were read from a single sample in a study of T cell clones after liver transplantation. Only in-frame clones appear in the TCRdb table, and some are missing; sequencing was by immunoSEQ multiplex PCR. The profile covers roughly 73,000 clones, with 75% to 90% appearing a single time and less than 0.65% taken by the ten largest. Specimen: CD4+ T cells from blood, collected before liver transplant. Every receptor here comes from a human donor who received a liver transplant. The CDR3 runs from the conserved cysteine through the conserved F or W. For some rows the clone size is stated as once, few or many, or as a class when expanded; others skip it.

clone_size j_call v_call cdr3_aa
few TRBJ1-3 TRBV5-1 CASSPAVGGSGNTIYF
once TRBJ2-5 TRBV6-1 CASSDMERGRTQYF
NA TRBJ1-2 TRBV27 CASSLNPGGLGESYGYTF
NA TRBJ1-1 TRBV18 CASSLSLDNTEAFF
NA TRBJ2-2 TRBV9 CASSLGGKAGTGELFF
NA TRBJ1-2 TRBV19 CASSTGTGVLSGGYTF
once TRBJ2-5 TRBV14 CASRRTGRKKETQYF
NA TRBJ1-1 TRBV28 CASSLWLTTGTMNTEAFF
once TRBJ2-1 TRBV25-1 CASTLGARDEQFF
NA TRBJ1-3 TRBV4-1 CASSQDWTVSQNTIYF
NA TRBJ2-1 TRBV28 CASRVPTSSYNEQFF
NA TRBJ1-2 TRBV28 CASSLPTGFYGYTF
NA TRBJ1-1 TRBV14 CASSQLGFMNTEAFF
NA TRBJ2-6 TRBV6-1 CASSDGFGQMNTNVLTF
once TRBJ1-1 TRBV11-1 CASSLGVGEAFF
NA TRBJ2-3 TRBV11-1 CASSSRTADTQYF
NA TRBJ1-2 TRBV5-1 CASSPTGRDGYTF
NA TRBJ2-3 TRBV7-2 CASSISYTDTQYF
NA TRBJ2-5 TRBV15 CATSRGEAQYF
once TRBJ1-5 TRBV28 CASSFRQRFNQPQHF
NA TRBJ2-7 TRBV5-4 CASSLGGQVGLREQYF
once TRBJ2-1 TRBV10-3 CAISGPRLAGYNEQFF
NA TRBJ1-2 TRBV29-1 CSVEDRAGQSGYTF
NA TRBJ2-7 TRBV28 CASSRIPLRLYF
NA TRBJ2-5 TRBV6-1 CASTGQLQETQYF
NA TRBJ2-2 TRBV18 CASSPTRGAGELFF
NA TRBJ2-7 TRBV15 CATSNPGFEQYF
NA TRBJ2-7 TRBV5-4 CASSLGWDISYEQYF
NA TRBJ1-4 TRBV4-3 CASSLADRDNEKLFF
NA TRBJ2-1 TRBV2 CASSEDRPGTRYNEQFF
NA TRBJ1-1 TRBV7-6 CASSLRGVNTEAFF
NA TRBJ2-3 TRBV9 CASSVGPLSTDTQYF
NA TRBJ2-7 TRBV7-2 CASSGQGVYEQYF
NA TRBJ2-3 TRBV5-1 CASSLYRRTQPGDTQYF
NA TRBJ2-2 TRBV7-2 CATQLQRGTELFF
NA TRBJ2-3 TRBV4-3 CASSQDGGLYTDTQYF
NA TRBJ2-7 TRBV28 CASSLRLALRYF
NA TRBJ2-7 TRBV27 CASSPTGQLPEQYF
few TRBJ2-2 TRBV18 CASSPNAGATTGELFF
NA TRBJ1-2 TRBV28 CASSATGSTGGYTF
NA TRBJ1-2 TRBV19 CASSIRGGEDYGYTF
NA TRBJ1-4 TRBV28 CASTIGGGTNEKLFF
NA TRBJ2-1 TRBV9 CASSADPFRTSGRTGNEQFF
few TRBJ2-7 TRBV18 CASSPTPGDEQYF
NA TRBJ2-1 TRBV5-6 CASSFLAGVRSEQFF
NA TRBJ2-2 TRBV5-5 CASSPGTAYTGELFF
few TRBJ1-5 TRBV6-1 CASSEWTPYQPQHF
NA TRBJ2-1 TRBV11-2 CASSLGTINEQFF
NA TRBJ2-3 TRBV6-1 CASSAQGQGVGADTQYF
NA TRBJ2-3 TRBV2 CASSFIYSTDTQYF
once TRBJ2-6 TRBV19 CASSQTFTPSGANVLTF